A single sample is the source of the 4 T cell receptor beta chains below, sequenced in a study of chemoradiotherapy in HPV16-positive cancers. Generated by immunoSEQ multiplex PCR, the TCRdb table keeps only in-frame clones and is missing some. Here the sample spans some 2,000 clones, 90% being singletons. Source: tumor tissue, taken from a patient who underwent chemoradiotherapy. Receptors were obtained from a human donor with HPV-associated anogenital cancer.

The chain recombines TRBV13 with TRBJ1-2; perhaps TRBD1 as D (5 bases). Between the trimmed V and J ends, which lost 5 bases and 2 bases, there was a span of 12 bases. Germline loops: CDR1 PRHDT, CDR2 FYEKMQ (reference sequence). CDR3 length: 14 amino acids. The CDR3: CASSPPGTNYGYTF. For the CDR3, the DNA is TGTGCCAGCAGCCCCCCCGGGACGAACTATGGCTACACCTTC.

This clone was detected once. The chain joins TRBV6-6 to TRBJ1-2; 11 bases fit TRBD1. Germline CDR1 reads MNHNY; CDR2 reads SVGAGI (reference sequence). CDR3 length: 12 residues. Trimming removed 8 bases from V and 8 bases from J; junction bases left unmatched: 4. The CDR3 here is CASGQGAWGYTF. The CDR3 bases are TGTGCCAGCGGACAGGGGGCGTGGGGCTACACCTTC.

The genes are TRBV7-2 and TRBJ1-1; 8 nucleotides line up with TRBD1. After removal of 8 bases from V and 2 bases from J, the junction contained 7 bases not matched to a gene. Germline V gene lookup returns CDR1 SGHTA and CDR2 FQGNSA. The CDR3 runs to 14 residues. The CDR3 region is CASRQGWSNTEAFF. Here the CDR3 DNA reads TGTGCCAGCCGACAGGGGTGGTCAAACACTGAAGCTTTCTTT.

The chain links TRBV7-9 to TRBJ1-3; D is perhaps TRBD1 (5 bases). This CDR3 has 13 amino acids. Germline CDR1 and CDR2: SEHNR and FQNEAQ (reference sequence). V lost 5 bases, J lost 9 bases, and 14 bases lay in between. CDR3 in DNA: TGTGCCAGCAGCCCCGGGGAGGGGAGCACCATATATTTT. It encodes CASSPGEGSTIYF.